The clone carrying this T cell receptor beta chain has at least ten counts. The antigen is unknown. The source of the sample is a study of T cells in Graves' hyperthyroidism and ophthalmopathy. RNA transcripts were the template for amplifying TCR beta CDR3 regions. The HTBI primer set drove a first-round RT-PCR of the TCR CDR3. TCRdb independently ran MiXCR on the multiplex PCR reads; one entry per CDR3 protein. The table shows 300,000 to 450,000 distinct CDR3 sequences, with about 13% occurring only once. General study findings and limits: The model made its ophthalmopathy prediction, and onset followed a median around 6.5 months later.

V lost 4 bases and J lost 4; bases outside the gene matches: 14. This CDR3 spans 17 amino acids. Germline assignment: CDR1 SGDLS and CDR2 YYNGEE. This receptor was obtained from a man under 40 with Graves' hyperthyroidism that later progressed to Graves' ophthalmopathy. The J gene is TRBJ1-1, the V gene TRBV9, with 9 bases that match TRBD1. The sequencing sample was made of blood. The CDR3 DNA reads as TGTGCCAGCAGCCCGGAGGGGGGACAGGGTCTCACCACTGAAGCTTTCTTT. It translates to CASSPEGGQGLTTEAFF.